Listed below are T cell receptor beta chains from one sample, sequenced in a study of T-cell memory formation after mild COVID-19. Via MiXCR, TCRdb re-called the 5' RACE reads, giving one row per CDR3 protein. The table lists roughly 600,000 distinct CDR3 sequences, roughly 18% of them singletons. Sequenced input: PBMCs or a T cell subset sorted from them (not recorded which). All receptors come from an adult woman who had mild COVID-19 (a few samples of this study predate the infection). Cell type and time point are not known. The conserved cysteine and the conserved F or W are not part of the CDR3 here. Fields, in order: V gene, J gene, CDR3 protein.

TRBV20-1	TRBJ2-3	SARDDGETDTQY
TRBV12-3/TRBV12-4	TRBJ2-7	ASSRPGQGMEQY
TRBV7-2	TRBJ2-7	ASSLSGVAYEQY
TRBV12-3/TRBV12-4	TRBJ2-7	ASRRGTSGGEQY
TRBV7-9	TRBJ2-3	ASSPLGVTSGTDTQY
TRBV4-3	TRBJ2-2	ASSQDERELF
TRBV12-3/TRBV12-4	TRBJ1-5	ASSLTENQPQH
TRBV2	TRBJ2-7	ASSDRGQGPAACEQY
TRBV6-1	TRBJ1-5	ASRDRGINQPQH
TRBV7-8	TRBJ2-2	ASSAARVRNTGELF
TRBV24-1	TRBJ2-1	ATSWAGGGGEQF
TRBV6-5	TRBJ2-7	ASWGQGSAYEQY
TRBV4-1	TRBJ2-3	ASSQGLAVGFGTDTQY
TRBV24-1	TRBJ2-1	ATSDLRAGEQF
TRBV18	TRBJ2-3	ASSPRMY
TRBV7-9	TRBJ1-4	ASSLLVGGRTNEKLF
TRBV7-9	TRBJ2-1	ASIMPGTGQGYNEQF
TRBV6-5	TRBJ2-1	ASSYYGVGDNEQF
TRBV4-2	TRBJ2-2	ASSQGGASGWDTGELF
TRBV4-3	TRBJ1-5	ASSQDRRVQPQH
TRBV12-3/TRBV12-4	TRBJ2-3	ASSFTSPSTDTQY
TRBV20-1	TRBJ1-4	SAKGTREKLF
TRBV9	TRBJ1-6	ASSVVDSNSPLH
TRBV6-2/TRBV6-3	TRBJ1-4	ASSHPGRNEKLF
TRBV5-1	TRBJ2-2	ASSGFLGQTNTGELF
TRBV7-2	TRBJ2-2	ASSLTSGLLNTGELF
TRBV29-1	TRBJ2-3	SVSFGAKDTQY
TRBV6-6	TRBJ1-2	ASSAIGGPPGGYT
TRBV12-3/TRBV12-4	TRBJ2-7	ASSPWGTPYEQY
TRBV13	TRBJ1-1	ASSSGGRPEAF
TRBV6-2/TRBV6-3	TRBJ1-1	ASNRGGTEAF
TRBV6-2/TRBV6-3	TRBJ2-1	ASSGQGHEQF
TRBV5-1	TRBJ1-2	ASSLGIGGYT
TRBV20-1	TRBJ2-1	SAKRGRVTEQF
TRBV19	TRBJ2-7	ASSKAGRNEQY
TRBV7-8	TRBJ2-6	ASSLYQGSGANVLT
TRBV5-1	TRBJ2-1	ASSPRVGGGEEQF
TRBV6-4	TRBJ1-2	ASSAVSGADYGYT
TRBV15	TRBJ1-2	ATRELRNDYGYT
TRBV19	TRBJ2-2	AGSERGGAELF
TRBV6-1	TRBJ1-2	ASRDRGPYGYT
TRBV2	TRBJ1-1	ASSGQGLNTEAF
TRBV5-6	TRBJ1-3	ASSLRQGLGNTIY
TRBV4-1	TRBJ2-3	ASSRRGQGSRTDTQY
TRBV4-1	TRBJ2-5	ASSQPTSGGAEETQY
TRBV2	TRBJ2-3	ASSPGLAGSSPDTQY
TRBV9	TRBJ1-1	ASSVSTGGGNTEAF
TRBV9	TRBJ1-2	ASSPTLIYGYT
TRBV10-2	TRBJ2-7	ASRETGQGNEQY
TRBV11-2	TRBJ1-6	ASSLLYSPLH
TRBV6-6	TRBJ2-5	ASRGGGGASGTQY
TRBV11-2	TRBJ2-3	ASSLGVLGGGTDTQY
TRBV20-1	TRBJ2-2	SARDPPDTGELF
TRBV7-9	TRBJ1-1	ASSWEGQGNTEAF
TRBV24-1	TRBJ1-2	ATSDIGGPGGYT
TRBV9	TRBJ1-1	ASSPGSGANTEAF
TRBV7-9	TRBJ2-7	ASRPGLANHEQY